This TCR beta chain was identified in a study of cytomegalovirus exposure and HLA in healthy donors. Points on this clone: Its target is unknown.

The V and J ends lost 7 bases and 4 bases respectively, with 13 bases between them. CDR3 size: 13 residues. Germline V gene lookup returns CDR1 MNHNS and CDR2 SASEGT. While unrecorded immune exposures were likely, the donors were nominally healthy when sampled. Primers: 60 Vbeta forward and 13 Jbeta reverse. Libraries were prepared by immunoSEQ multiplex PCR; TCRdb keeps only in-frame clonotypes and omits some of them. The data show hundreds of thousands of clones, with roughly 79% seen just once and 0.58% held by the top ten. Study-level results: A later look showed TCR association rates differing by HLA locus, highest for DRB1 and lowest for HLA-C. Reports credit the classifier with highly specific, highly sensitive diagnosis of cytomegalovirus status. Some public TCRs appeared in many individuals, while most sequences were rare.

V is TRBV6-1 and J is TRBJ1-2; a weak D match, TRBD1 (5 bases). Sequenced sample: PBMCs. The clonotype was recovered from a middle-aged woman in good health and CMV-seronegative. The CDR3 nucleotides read TGTGCCAGCACCCCGAACCAGGGCTATGGCTACACCTTC. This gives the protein CASTPNQGYGYTF.